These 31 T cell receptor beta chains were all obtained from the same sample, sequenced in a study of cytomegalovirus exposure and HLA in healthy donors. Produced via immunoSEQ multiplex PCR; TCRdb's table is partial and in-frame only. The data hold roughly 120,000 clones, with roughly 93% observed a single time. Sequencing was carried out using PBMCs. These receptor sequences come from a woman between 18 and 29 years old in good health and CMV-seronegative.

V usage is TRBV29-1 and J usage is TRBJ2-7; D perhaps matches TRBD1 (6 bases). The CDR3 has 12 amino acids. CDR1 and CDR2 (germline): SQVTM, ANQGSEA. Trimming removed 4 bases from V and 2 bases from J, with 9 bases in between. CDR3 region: CSVGGQTYEQYF. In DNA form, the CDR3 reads TGCAGCGTTGGGGGACAAACCTACGAGCAGTACTTC.

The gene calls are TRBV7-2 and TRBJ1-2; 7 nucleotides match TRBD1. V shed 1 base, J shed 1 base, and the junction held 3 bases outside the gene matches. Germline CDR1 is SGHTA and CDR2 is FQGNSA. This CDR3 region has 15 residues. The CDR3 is CASSLVAGGNYGYTF. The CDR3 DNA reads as TGTGCCAGCAGCTTAGTGGCAGGGGGTAACTATGGCTACACCTTC.

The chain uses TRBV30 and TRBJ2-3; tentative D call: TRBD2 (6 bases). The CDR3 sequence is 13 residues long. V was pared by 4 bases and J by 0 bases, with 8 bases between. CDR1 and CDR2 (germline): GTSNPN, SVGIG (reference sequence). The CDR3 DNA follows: TGTGCCTGGACCAGCGGGAGCACAGATACGCAGTATTTT. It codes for CAWTSGSTDTQYF.

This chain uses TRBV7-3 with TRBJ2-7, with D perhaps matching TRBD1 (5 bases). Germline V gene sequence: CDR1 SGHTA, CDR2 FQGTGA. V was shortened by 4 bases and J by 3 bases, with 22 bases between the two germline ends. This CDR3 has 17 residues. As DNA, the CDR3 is TGTGCCAGCAGCTACCGTTTAGGGGTCCGAAACTACTACGAGCAGTACTTC. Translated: CASSYRLGVRNYYEQYF.

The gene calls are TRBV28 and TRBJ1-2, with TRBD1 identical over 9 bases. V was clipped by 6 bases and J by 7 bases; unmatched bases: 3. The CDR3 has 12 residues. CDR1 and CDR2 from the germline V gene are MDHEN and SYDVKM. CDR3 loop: CASRVTGGGYTF. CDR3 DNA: TGTGCCAGCAGGGTGACAGGGGGTGGCTACACCTTC.

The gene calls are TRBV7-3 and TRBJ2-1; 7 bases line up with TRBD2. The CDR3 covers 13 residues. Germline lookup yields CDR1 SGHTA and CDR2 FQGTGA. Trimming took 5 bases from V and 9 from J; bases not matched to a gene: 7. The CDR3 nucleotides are TGTGCCAGCAGCCCAGGACTAGTCGGTGAGCAGTTCTTC. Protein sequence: CASSPGLVGEQFF.

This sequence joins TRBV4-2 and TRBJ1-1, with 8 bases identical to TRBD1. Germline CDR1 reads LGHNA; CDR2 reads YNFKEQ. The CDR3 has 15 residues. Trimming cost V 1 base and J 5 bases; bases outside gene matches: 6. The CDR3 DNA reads TGTGCCAGCAGCCAAGTTGGACAGGGTGGGACTGAAGCTTTCTTT. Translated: CASSQVGQGGTEAFF.

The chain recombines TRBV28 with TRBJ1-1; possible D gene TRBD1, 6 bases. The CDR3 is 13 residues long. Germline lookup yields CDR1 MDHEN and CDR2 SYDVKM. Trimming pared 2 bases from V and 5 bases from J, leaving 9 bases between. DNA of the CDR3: TGTGCCAGCAGTTTAGGGGGCTGGACTGAAGCTTTCTTT. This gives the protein CASSLGGWTEAFF.

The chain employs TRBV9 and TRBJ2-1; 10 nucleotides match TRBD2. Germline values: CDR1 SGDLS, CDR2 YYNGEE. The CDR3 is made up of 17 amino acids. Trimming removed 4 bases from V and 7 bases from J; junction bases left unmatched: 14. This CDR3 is CASSPGDSGGASNEQFF. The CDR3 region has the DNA TGTGCCAGCAGCCCTGGGGACAGCGGGGGGGCTTCAAATGAGCAGTTCTTC.

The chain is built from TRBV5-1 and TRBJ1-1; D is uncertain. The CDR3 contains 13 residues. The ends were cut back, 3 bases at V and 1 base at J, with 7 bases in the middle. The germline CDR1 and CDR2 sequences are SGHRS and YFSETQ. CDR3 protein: CASSSQENTEAFF. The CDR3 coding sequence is TGCGCCAGCAGCTCCCAGGAGAACACTGAAGCTTTCTTT.

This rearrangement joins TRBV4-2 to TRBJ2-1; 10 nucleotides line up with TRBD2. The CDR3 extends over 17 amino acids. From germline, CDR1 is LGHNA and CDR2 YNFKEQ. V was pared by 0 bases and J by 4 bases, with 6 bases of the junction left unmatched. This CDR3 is CASSQDQGTSEYNEQFF. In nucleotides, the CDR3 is TGTGCCAGCAGCCAAGACCAGGGGACTAGCGAGTACAATGAGCAGTTCTTC.

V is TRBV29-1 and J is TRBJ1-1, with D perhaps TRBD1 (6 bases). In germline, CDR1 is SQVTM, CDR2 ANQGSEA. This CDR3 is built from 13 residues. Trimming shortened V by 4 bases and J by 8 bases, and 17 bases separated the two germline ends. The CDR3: CSVGDIALREAFF. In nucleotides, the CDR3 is TGCAGCGTTGGGGACATCGCTTTGAGGGAAGCTTTCTTT. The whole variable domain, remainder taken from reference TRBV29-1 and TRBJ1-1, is SAVISQKPSRDICQRGTSLTIQCQVDSQVTMMFWYRQQPGQSLTLIATANQGSEATYESGFVIDKFPISRPNLTFSTLTVSNMSPEDSSIYLCSVGDIALREAFFGQGTRLTVV.

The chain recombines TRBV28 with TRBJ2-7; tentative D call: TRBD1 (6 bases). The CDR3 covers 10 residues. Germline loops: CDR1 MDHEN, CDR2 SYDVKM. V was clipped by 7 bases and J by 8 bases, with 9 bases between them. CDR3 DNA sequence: TGTGCCAGCACAGGGGAGCAGCAGTACTTC. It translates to CASTGEQQYF.

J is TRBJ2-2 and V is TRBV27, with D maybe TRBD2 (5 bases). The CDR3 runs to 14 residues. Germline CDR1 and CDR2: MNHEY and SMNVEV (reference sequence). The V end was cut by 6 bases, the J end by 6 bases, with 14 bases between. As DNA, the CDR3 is TGTGCCAGCAGCCCAGGATTGGGAGCCGGGGAGCTGTTTTTT. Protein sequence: CASSPGLGAGELFF.

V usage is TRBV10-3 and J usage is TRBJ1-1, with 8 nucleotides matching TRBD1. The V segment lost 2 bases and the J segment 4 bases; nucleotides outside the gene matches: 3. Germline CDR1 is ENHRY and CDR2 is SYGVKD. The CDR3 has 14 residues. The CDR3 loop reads CAISEGTGGTEAFF. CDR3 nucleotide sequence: TGTGCCATCAGTGAGGGGACAGGAGGCACTGAAGCTTTCTTT.

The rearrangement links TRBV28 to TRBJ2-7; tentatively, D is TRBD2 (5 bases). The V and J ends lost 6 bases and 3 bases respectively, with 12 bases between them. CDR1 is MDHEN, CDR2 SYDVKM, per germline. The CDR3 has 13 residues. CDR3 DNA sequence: TGTGCCAGCAGCGTAGCCGGGGTCTACGAGCAGTACTTC. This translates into CASSVAGVYEQYF.

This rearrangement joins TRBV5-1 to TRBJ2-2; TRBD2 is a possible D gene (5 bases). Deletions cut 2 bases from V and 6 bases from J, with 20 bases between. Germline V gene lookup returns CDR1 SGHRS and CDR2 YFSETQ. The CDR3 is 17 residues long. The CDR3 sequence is CASSFPPGSGPSGELFF. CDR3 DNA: TGCGCCAGCAGCTTCCCTCCCGGCAGCGGACCGTCCGGGGAGCTGTTTTTT.

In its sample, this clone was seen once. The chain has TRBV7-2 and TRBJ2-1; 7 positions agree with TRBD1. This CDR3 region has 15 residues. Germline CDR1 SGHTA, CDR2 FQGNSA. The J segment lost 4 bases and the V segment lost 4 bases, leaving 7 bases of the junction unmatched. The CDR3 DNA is TGTGCCAGCAGCTCGACAGGGTACGGTTACAATGAGCAGTTCTTC. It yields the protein CASSSTGYGYNEQFF.

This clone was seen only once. DNA of the CDR3: TGTGCCAGCAGCTTTACGACCGGGAACTCCGAGTACTTC. Its protein is CASSFTTGNSEYF. V is TRBV28 and J is TRBJ2-7; a possible D gene is TRBD2 (5 bases). The germline gives CDR1 MDHEN, CDR2 SYDVKM. Trimming removed 6 bases at V and 11 bases at J, with 20 bases between. This CDR3 spans 13 amino acids. The full variable domain, rest sourced from reference TRBV28 and TRBJ2-7, is DVKVTQSSRYLVKRTGEKVFLECVQDMDHENMFWYRQDPGLGLRLIYFSYDVKMKEKGDIPEGYSVSREKKERFSLILESASTNQTSMYLCASSFTTGNSEYFGPGTRLTVT.

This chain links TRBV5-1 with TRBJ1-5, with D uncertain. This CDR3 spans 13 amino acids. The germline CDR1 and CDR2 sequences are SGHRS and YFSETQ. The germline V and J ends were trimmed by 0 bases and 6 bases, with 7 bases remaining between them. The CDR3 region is CASSLDGVQPQHF. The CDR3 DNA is TGCGCCAGCAGCTTGGACGGGGTTCAGCCCCAGCATTTT.

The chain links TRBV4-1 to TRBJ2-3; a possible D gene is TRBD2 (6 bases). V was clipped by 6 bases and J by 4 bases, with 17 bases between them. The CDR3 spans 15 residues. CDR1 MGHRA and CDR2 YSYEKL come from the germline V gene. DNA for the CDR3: TGCGCCAGCAGTCCCACGGGAGAGGGCCCAGATACGCAGTATTTT. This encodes CASSPTGEGPDTQYF.

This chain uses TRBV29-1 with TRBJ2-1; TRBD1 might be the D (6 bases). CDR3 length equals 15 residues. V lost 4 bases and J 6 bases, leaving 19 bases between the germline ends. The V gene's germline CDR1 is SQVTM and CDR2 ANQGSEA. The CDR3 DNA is TGCAGCGTTGCCGGGACAAACGATTGGGGCAATGAGCAGTTCTTC. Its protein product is CSVAGTNDWGNEQFF.

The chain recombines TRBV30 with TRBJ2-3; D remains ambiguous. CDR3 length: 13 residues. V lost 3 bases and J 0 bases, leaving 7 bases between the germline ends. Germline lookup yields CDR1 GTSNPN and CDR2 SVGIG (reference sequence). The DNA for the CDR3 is TGTGCCTGGAGGGCGGTTAGCACAGATACGCAGTATTTT. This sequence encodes CAWRAVSTDTQYF.

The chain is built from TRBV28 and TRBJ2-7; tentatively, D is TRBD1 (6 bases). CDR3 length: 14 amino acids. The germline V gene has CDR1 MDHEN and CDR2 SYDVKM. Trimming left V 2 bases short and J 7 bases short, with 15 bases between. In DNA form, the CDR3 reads TGTGCCAGCAGTTTACCCCGACAGGCCTCAGAGCAGTACTTC. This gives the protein CASSLPRQASEQYF.

The CDR3 sequence: CASTGQGIQPQHF. In DNA, the CDR3 is TGTGCCAGCACGGGACAGGGAATTCAGCCCCAGCATTTT. The chain is built from TRBV6-1 and TRBJ1-5, with 9 bases matching TRBD1. CDR3 length: 13 residues. J gave up 6 bases and V 7 bases, and 4 bases lay outside the gene matches. The germline V gene encodes CDR1 MNHNS and CDR2 SASEGT.

The CDR3 sequence is CASRAKGVAGGQSSYNEQFF. The CDR3 DNA is TGTGCCAGCAGAGCAAAAGGGGTTGCGGGAGGCCAAAGCTCCTACAATGAGCAGTTCTTC. The chain combines TRBV27 with TRBJ2-1; 8 bases agree with TRBD2. With 6 bases clipped from V and 0 bases from J, the junction kept 19 bases outside the gene matches. The CDR3 contains 20 residues. Germline lookup yields CDR1 MNHEY and CDR2 SMNVEV (reference sequence).

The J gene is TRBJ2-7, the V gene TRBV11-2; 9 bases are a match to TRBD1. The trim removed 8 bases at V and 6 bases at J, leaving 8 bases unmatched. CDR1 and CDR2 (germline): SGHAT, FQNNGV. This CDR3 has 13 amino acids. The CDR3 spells CASGGTGTFEQYF. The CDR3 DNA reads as TGTGCCAGCGGGGGGACAGGGACTTTCGAGCAGTACTTC.

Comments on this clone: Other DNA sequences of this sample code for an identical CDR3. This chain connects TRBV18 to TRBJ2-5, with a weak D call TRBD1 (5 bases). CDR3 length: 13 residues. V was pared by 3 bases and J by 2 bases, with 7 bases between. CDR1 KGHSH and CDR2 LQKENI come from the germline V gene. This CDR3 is CASSPGQQETQYF. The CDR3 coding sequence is TGTGCCAGCTCACCGGGGCAACAAGAGACCCAGTACTTC.

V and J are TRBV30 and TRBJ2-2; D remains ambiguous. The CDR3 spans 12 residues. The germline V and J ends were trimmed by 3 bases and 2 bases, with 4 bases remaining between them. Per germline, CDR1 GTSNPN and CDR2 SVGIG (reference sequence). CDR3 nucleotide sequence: TGTGCCTGGAGCCCAAACACCGGGGAGCTGTTTTTT. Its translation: CAWSPNTGELFF.

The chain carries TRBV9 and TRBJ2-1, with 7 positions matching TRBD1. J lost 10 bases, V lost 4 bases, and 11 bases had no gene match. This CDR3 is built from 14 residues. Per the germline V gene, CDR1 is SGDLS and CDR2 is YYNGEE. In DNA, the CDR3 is TGTGCCAGCAGCCCTCGGGACAGTCTAAGAGAGCAGTTCTTC. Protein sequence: CASSPRDSLREQFF.

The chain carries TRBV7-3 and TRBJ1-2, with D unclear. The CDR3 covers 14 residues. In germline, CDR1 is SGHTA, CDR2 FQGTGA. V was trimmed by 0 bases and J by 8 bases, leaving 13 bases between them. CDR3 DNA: TGTGCCAGCAGCTTAACGGGGAGGGCTTGGGGCTACACCTTC. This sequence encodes CASSLTGRAWGYTF.